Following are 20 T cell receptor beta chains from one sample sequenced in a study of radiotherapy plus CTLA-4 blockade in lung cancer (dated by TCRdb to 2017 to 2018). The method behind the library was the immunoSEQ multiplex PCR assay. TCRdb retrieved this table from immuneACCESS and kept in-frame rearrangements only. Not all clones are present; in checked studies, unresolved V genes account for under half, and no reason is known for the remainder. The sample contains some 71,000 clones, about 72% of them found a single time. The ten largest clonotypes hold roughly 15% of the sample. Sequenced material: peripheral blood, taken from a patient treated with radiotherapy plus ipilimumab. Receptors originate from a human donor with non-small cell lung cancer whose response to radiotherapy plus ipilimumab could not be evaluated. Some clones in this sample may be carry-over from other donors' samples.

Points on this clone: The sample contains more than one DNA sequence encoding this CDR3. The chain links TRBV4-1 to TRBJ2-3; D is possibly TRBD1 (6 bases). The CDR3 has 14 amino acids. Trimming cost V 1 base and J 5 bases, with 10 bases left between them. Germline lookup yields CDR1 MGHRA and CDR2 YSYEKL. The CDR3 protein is CASSQAGVEDTQYF. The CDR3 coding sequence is TGCGCCAGCAGCCAAGCAGGGGTAGAAGATACGCAGTATTTT.

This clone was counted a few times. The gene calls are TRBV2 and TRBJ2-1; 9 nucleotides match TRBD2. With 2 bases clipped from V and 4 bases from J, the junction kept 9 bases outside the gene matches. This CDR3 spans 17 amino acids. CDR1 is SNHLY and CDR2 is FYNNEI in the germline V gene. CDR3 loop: CASSERGRGGAYNEQFF. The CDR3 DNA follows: TGTGCCAGCAGTGAACGAGGACGCGGGGGGGCATACAATGAGCAGTTCTTC.

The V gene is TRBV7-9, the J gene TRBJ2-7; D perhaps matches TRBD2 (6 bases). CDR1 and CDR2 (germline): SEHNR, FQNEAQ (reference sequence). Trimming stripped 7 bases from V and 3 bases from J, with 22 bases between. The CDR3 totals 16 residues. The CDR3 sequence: CASNPIGGEGNYEQYF. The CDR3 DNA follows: TGTGCCAGCAATCCCATCGGGGGTGAGGGGAACTACGAGCAGTACTTC.

CDR3: CASSQDHPEKEQYF. The CDR3 DNA reads as TGCGCCAGCAGCCAAGATCACCCGGAGAAAGAGCAGTACTTC. This sequence joins TRBV4-1 and TRBJ2-7; D unresolved. The CDR3 is made up of 14 amino acids. CDR1 and CDR2 from the germline V gene are MGHRA and YSYEKL. Trimming removed 0 bases from V and 7 bases from J, with 13 bases in between.

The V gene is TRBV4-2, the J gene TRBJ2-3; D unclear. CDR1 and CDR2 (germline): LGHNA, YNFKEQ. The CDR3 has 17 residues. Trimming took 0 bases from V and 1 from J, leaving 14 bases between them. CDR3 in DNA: TGTGCCAGCAGCCAAGAATGGAATAGCTTTCGCACAGATACGCAGTATTTT. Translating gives CASSQEWNSFRTDTQYF.

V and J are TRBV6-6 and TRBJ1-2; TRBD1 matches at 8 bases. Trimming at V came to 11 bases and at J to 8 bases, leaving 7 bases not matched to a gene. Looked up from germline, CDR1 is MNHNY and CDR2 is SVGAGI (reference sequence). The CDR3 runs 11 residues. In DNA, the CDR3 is TGTGCCGGGCAGGGGGCTGGGGGCTACACCTTC. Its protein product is CAGQGAGGYTF.

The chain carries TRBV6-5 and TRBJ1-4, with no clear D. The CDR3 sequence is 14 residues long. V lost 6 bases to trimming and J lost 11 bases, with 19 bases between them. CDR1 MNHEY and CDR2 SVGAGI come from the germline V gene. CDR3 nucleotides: TGTGCCAGCAGCACAGACGCCGGTTCTCCTAAACTGTTTTTT. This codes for CASSTDAGSPKLFF.

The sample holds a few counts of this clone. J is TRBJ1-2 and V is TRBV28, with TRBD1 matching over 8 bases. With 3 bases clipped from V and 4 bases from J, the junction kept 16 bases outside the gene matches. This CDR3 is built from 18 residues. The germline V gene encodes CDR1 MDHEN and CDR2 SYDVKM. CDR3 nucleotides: TGTGCCAGCAGTTTCCTCCCCGGACAGGGAGGGCCCTCCTATGGCTACACCTTC. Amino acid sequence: CASSFLPGQGGPSYGYTF.

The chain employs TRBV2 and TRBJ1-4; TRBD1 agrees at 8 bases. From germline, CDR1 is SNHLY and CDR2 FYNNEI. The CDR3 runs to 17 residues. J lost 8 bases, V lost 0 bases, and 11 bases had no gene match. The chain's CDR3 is CASSEAPDEDREEKLFF. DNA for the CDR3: TGTGCCAGCAGTGAAGCGCCCGATGAGGACAGGGAGGAAAAACTGTTTTTT.

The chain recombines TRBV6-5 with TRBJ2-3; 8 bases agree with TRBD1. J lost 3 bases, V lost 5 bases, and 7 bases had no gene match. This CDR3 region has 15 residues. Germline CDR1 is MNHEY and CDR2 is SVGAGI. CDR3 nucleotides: TGTGCCAGCAGTCGACGACAGGGGCGAACAGATACGCAGTATTTT. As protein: CASSRRQGRTDTQYF.

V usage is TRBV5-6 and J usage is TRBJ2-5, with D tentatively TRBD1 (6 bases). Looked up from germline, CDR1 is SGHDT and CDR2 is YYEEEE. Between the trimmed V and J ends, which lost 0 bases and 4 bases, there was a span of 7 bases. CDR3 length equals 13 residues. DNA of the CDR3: TGTGCCAGCAGCTTGGACAGGGTAGAGACCCAGTACTTC. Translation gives CASSLDRVETQYF.

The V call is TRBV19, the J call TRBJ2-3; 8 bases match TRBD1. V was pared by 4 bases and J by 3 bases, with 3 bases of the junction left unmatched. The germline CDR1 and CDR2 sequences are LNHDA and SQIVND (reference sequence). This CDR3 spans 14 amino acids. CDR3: CASSSRGRTDTQYF. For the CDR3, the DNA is TGTGCCAGTAGTAGCAGGGGGCGGACAGATACGCAGTATTTT.

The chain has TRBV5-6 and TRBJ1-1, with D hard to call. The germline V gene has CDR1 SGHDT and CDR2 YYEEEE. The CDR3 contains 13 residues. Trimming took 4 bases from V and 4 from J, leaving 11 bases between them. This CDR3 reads CASSLREGTEAFF. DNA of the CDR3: TGTGCCAGCAGCCTAAGGGAGGGCACTGAAGCTTTCTTT.

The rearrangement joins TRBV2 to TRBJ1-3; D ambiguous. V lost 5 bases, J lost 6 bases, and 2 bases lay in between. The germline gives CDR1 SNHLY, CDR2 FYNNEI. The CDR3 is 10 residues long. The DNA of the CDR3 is TGTGCCAGCAGTCTAAACACCATATATTTT. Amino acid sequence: CASSLNTIYF.

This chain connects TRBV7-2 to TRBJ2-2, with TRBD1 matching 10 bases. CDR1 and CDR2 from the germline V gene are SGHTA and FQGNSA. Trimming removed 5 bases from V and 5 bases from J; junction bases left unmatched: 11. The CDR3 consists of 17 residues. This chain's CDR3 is CASSPRQGAFSTGELFF. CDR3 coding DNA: TGTGCCAGCAGCCCCCGACAGGGGGCCTTTAGTACCGGGGAGCTGTTTTTT. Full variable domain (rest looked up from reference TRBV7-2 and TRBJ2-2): GAGVSQSPSNKVTEKGKDVELRCDPISGHTALYWYRQSLGQGLEFLIYFQGNSAPDKSGLPSDRFSAERTGGSVSTLTIQRTQQEDSAVYLCASSPRQGAFSTGELFFGEGSRLTVL.

Here the CDR3 DNA reads TGTGCCAGCAGCCCCGGGACCTACGAGCAGTACTTC. Its protein is CASSPGTYEQYF. This rearrangement joins TRBV5-4 to TRBJ2-7, with a tentative D call TRBD2 (5 bases). The germline V gene has CDR1 SGHNT and CDR2 YYREEE (reference sequence). The CDR3 covers 12 residues. Trimming took off 4 bases at V and 2 bases at J, with 7 bases between the two ends.

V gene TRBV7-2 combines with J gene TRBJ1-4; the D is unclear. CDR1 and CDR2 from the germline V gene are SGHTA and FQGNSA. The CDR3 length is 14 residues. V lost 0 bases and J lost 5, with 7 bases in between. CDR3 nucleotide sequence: TGTGCCAGCAGCTTAGCGCGCTTCAATGAAAAACTGTTTTTT. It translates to CASSLARFNEKLFF.

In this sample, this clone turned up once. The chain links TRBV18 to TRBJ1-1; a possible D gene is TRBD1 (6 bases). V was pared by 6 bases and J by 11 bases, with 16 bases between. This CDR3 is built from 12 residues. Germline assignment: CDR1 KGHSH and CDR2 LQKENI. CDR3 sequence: CASSLRGGSAFF. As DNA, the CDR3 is TGTGCCAGCTCCCTCAGGGGAGGGTCGGCTTTCTTT.

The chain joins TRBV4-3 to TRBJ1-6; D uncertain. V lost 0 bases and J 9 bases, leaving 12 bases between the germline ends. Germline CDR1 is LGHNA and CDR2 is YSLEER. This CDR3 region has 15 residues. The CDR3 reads CASSQDRRGGSPLHF. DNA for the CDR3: TGCGCCAGCAGCCAAGATCGGAGAGGAGGTTCACCCCTCCACTTT.

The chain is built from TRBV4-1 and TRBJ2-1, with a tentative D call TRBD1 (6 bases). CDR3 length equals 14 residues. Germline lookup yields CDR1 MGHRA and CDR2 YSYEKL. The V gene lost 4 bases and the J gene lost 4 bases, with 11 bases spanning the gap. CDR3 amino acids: CASSPRTVYNEQFF. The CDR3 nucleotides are TGCGCCAGCAGCCCGCGGACAGTATACAATGAGCAGTTCTTC.